The 20 T cell receptor beta chains presented below share a single source sample, sequenced in a study of Ad26.COV2.S vaccination and SARS-CoV-2 variants. This sample's treatment: over 15 received Ad26.COV2.S at low or high dose, single or two shots; 5 received placebo; per-sample allocation not given. Collection of the samples took place on day 63 after the first injection of vaccine or placebo. Clones were read by immunoSEQ multiplex PCR, and TCRdb kept only the in-frame ones, dropping some. This sample has about 450,000 clones; 85% to 90% occur once, and the top ten carry just over 2.5%. The sample was peripheral blood, taken in a trial of Ad26.COV2.S vaccine versus placebo. The receptor source for this set is a person aged 18-60 years who received the Ad26.COV2.S COVID-19 vaccine or a placebo.

The chain carries TRBV9 and TRBJ2-1; no definite D call. Trimming stripped 0 bases from V and 5 bases from J, with 9 bases between. The CDR3 is made up of 14 amino acids. Germline CDR1 SGDLS, CDR2 YYNGEE. CDR3 sequence reads: CASSVGGEHNEQFF. CDR3 in DNA: TGTGCCAGCAGCGTAGGAGGAGAACACAATGAGCAGTTCTTC.

The rearrangement joins TRBV6-1 to TRBJ1-2, with D possibly matching TRBD1 (5 bases). The CDR3 is 17 residues long. Trimming shortened V by 3 bases and J by 4 bases, and 21 bases separated the two germline ends. Germline-derived CDR1 and CDR2 are MNHNS and SASEGT. The CDR3 region has the DNA TGTGCCAGCAGTGATACAGGTTCGGAGGGTGGGTCCTATGGCTACACCTTC. Translation: CASSDTGSEGGSYGYTF.

V is TRBV10-3 and J is TRBJ2-3, with D tentatively TRBD2 (6 bases). V was cut by 9 bases and J by 8 bases, with 24 bases left in between. This CDR3 is 15 amino acids long. The V gene's germline CDR1 is ENHRY and CDR2 SYGVKD. The CDR3 DNA reads TGTGCCATGGGTGCGGGGAATGGAGTCGAGGGTACGCAGTATTTT. This codes for CAMGAGNGVEGTQYF.

CDR3: CASRGTPGANVLTF. CDR3 bases: TGTGCCAGCAGGGGGACTCCCGGGGCCAACGTCCTGACTTTC. The rearrangement uses TRBV2 and TRBJ2-6; D might be TRBD2 (6 bases). In germline, CDR1 is SNHLY, CDR2 FYNNEI. The CDR3 extends over 14 amino acids. V shed 6 bases and J shed 4 bases, with 10 bases lying between them.

The V call is TRBV4-3, the J call TRBJ1-3, with a possible D match to TRBD1 (5 bases). The germline CDR1 and CDR2 sequences are LGHNA and YSLEER. V shed 1 base and J shed 0 bases, with 16 bases lying between them. The CDR3 sequence is 18 residues long. The CDR3 nucleotides read TGCGCCAGCAGCCAAGGTTTGGGACTGAAGAGCTCTGGAAACACCATATATTTT. It specifies CASSQGLGLKSSGNTIYF.

The chain joins TRBV2 to TRBJ1-5; tentatively, D is TRBD1 (5 bases). Germline V gene data show CDR1 as SNHLY and CDR2 as FYNNEI. The CDR3 contains 17 residues. Between the trimmed V and J ends, which lost 3 bases and 7 bases, there was a span of 22 bases. Here the CDR3 reads CASSESRVGAFGQPQHF. CDR3 DNA sequence: TGTGCCAGCAGTGAGAGCAGGGTCGGAGCGTTCGGGCAGCCCCAGCATTTT.

V and J are TRBV3-1 (or the pseudogene TRBV3-2) and TRBJ1-3; D gene uncertain. The CDR3 is made up of 17 amino acids. Trimming stripped 0 bases from V and 0 bases from J, with 12 bases between. Germline V gene lookup returns CDR1 LGHDT and CDR2 YNNKEL (reference sequence). The CDR3 spells CASSQEVSVNSGNTIYF. In DNA form, the CDR3 reads TGTGCCAGCAGCCAAGAGGTCAGTGTTAACTCTGGAAACACCATATATTTT.

The rearrangement links TRBV18 to TRBJ1-5, with D hard to call. Germline-derived CDR1 and CDR2 are KGHSH and LQKENI. V shed 5 bases and J shed 0 bases, with 8 bases lying between them. CDR3 length: 14 amino acids. This CDR3 is CASSTGFSNQPQHF. CDR3 bases: TGTGCCAGCTCAACCGGATTTAGCAATCAGCCCCAGCATTTT.

The chain uses TRBV7-2 and TRBJ2-1, with 8 bases aligning to TRBD1. The ends lost 4 bases at V and 0 bases at J; junction bases unmatched: 11. The CDR3 totals 18 residues. Germline CDR1 is SGHTA and CDR2 is FQGNSA. The CDR3 DNA sequence: TGTGCCAGCAGCTCCCGCAGGGGGCCGTATAGCTCCTACAATGAGCAGTTCTTC. Its protein product is CASSSRRGPYSSYNEQFF.

The chain is built from TRBV19 and TRBJ1-2; D remains ambiguous. Deletions cut 0 bases from V and 4 bases from J, with 9 bases between. CDR3 length: 14 residues. Germline values: CDR1 LNHDA, CDR2 SQIVND (reference sequence). The chain's CDR3 is CASSIDEGVYGYTF. The CDR3 region has the DNA TGTGCCAGTAGTATAGATGAGGGCGTCTATGGCTACACCTTC. The full variable domain, completed using reference TRBV19 and TRBJ1-2, is DGGITQSPKYLFRKEGQNVTLSCEQNLNHDAMYWYRQDPGQGLRLIYYSQIVNDFQKGDIAEGYSVSREKKESFPLTVTSAQKNPTAFYLCASSIDEGVYGYTFGSGTRLTVV.

This clone was seen a single time. The V and J genes are TRBV12-5 and TRBJ2-2; D uncertain. Germline values: CDR1 LGHNT, CDR2 FRNRAP. V was cut by 3 bases and J by 0 bases, with 23 bases left in between. CDR3 length equals 20 residues. DNA for the CDR3: TGTGCTAGTGGTTTTATCCCGGTTCTTACATCAATACCGAACACCGGGGAGCTGTTTTTT. It encodes CASGFIPVLTSIPNTGELFF.

This sequence joins TRBV7-6 and TRBJ2-5, with 7 positions matching TRBD2. CDR1 is SGHVS, CDR2 FNYEAQ, per germline. The CDR3 loop spans 16 amino acids. V lost 6 bases to trimming and J lost 4 bases; unmatched junction nucleotides: 14. The CDR3 nucleotides are TGTGCCAGCAGACCGACTAGCTCACTTCTGGGAGAGACCCAGTACTTC. It specifies CASRPTSSLLGETQYF. Supplemented by reference TRBV7-6 and TRBJ2-5, the full variable domain reads GAGVSQSPRYKVTKRGQDVALRCDPISGHVSLYWYRQALGQGPEFLTYFNYEAQQDKSGLPNDRFSAERPEGSISTLTIQRTEQRDSAMYRCASRPTSSLLGETQYFGPGTRLLVL.

This chain connects TRBV7-6 to TRBJ2-7; the D call may be TRBD1 or TRBD2 (5 bases each). The germline V and J ends were trimmed by 3 bases and 6 bases, with 21 bases remaining between them. This CDR3 contains 16 residues. CDR1 and CDR2 (germline): SGHVS, FNYEAQ. CDR3 sequence (DNA): TGTGCCAGCAGCTTGAGTGCCGGGACCCTCCCGGTCGAGCAGTACTTC. Amino acids: CASSLSAGTLPVEQYF.

The chain couples TRBV7-2 to TRBJ1-1, with unresolved D. V gave up 4 bases and J gave up 10 bases, with 16 bases separating them. This CDR3 has 13 residues. Germline CDR1 reads SGHTA; CDR2 reads FQGNSA. This chain's CDR3 is CASSSDGTRLAFF. The DNA for the CDR3 is TGTGCCAGCAGCTCCGACGGTACCCGTCTAGCTTTCTTT.

CDR3 nucleotides: TGTGCCAGCAGCTTAAAGGCCGGGGTCTCTCCCTACAATGAGCAGTTCTTC. This gives the protein CASSLKAGVSPYNEQFF. V and J are TRBV7-3 and TRBJ2-1, with D perhaps matching TRBD2 (5 bases). The V end was cut by 1 base, the J end by 2 bases, with 15 bases between. Germline assignment: CDR1 SGHTA and CDR2 FQGTGA. The CDR3 totals 17 residues.

The V and J genes are TRBV24-1 and TRBJ1-2; D is uncertain. In germline, CDR1 is KGHDR, CDR2 SFDVKD. CDR3 length equals 14 residues. Trimming pared 0 bases from V and 6 bases from J, leaving 10 bases between. CDR3 sequence: CATSDLRGVHGYTF. The CDR3 coding sequence is TGTGCCACCAGTGATTTGCGCGGGGTACATGGCTACACCTTC.

This clone was counted once. The chain combines TRBV7-8 with TRBJ1-5; D unresolved. V lost 1 base to trimming and J lost 1 base, with 5 bases between them. This CDR3 spans 14 amino acids. Germline V CDR1 and CDR2: SGHVS, FQNEAQ. The CDR3 sequence: CASSLGRSNQPQHF. CDR3 in DNA: TGTGCCAGCAGCTTAGGGCGAAGCAATCAGCCCCAGCATTTT.

The J gene is TRBJ2-7, the V gene TRBV18; no firm D call. The CDR3 has 13 amino acids. V lost 3 bases to trimming and J lost 5 bases, with 11 bases between them. Germline CDR1 and CDR2: KGHSH and LQKENI. CDR3: CASSPQPRHEQYV. The CDR3 region has the DNA TGTGCCAGCTCACCGCAGCCTCGCCACGAGCAGTACGTC.

The rearrangement joins TRBV5-1 to TRBJ2-3; D possibly corresponds to TRBD1 (5 bases). V dropped 2 bases and J dropped 0 bases, with 10 bases sitting between them. The CDR3 totals 15 residues. CDR1 is SGHRS, CDR2 YFSETQ, per germline. CDR3 bases: TGCGCCAGCAGCTTCAGGGATTCTAGCACAGATACGCAGTATTTT. As protein: CASSFRDSSTDTQYF. The entire variable domain, with the rest obtained from reference TRBV5-1 and TRBJ2-3, is as follows: KAGVTQTPRYLIKTRGQQVTLSCSPISGHRSVSWYQQTPGQGLQFLFEYFSETQRNKGNFPGRFSGRQFSNSRSEMNVSTLELGDSALYLCASSFRDSSTDTQYFGPGTRLTVL.

V is TRBV5-6 and J is TRBJ1-1; 7 nucleotides align to TRBD1. Germline trimming cut 6 bases from V and 0 bases from J; bases unmatched to any gene: 5. The CDR3 contains 14 residues. Germline CDR1 SGHDT, CDR2 YYEEEE. The CDR3 bases are TGTGCCAGCACCTGGGACAGAATGAACACTGAAGCTTTCTTT. It encodes CASTWDRMNTEAFF.